This TCR beta chain came from a study of cytomegalovirus exposure and HLA in healthy donors. Study as a whole: An analysis done earlier identified more than 100 million unique TCR beta sequences from about 180 million T cells.

This clone has more than one count but fewer than ten. No antigen is known for it. The study, taken as a whole, reports: Rarity marked most TCR sequences, yet some public TCRs occurred in many donors. DRB1 had the most TCR associations and HLA-C the fewest, a later analysis found, with rates varying by HLA locus.

The PCR contained 60 Vbeta and 13 Jbeta primers. Sequenced by immunoSEQ multiplex PCR; TCRdb stores in-frame clones only, minus some. The table lists more than 110,000 clones, 60% to 85% of them singletons. The sequence was obtained from a man aged 25 to 40 in good health and CMV-seronegative. Sequencing was done on a sample of PBMCs.

This CDR3 is CASSTTVTGANVLTF. The DNA for the CDR3 is TGTGCCAGTAGTACCACAGTCACTGGGGCCAACGTCCTGACTTTC. The chain carries TRBV19 and TRBJ2-6; no definite D call. This CDR3 comprises 15 residues. Germline CDR1 LNHDA, CDR2 SQIVND (reference sequence). V was shortened by 4 bases and J by 2 bases, with 9 bases between the two germline ends.